This T cell receptor (beta chain) was identified during a study of human T cells and chemical hapten exposure. Study at large: The use of 2% DPC on roughly 2 cm by roughly 2 cm of upper inner arm skin constituted sensitization. Diphenylcyclopropenone was applied weekly to patients' scalps across the roughly 23-week study. Study-wide findings and caveats: Versus controls, expanded TCRs had significantly more large CDR3 similarity clusters.

The time point was: patch test 1, 2 weeks after DPC sensitization. The sample's treatment: therapeutic diphenylcyclopropenone sensitization with weekly scalp DPC. Venepuncture was done earlier than the placement of each patch test. The CDR3 runs 14 residues. Germline CDR1 is MNHEY and CDR2 is SVGAGI. One entry per CDR3 protein, called by TCRdb with MiXCR from the RACE reads. The sample carries roughly 380,000 distinct CDR3 sequences, approximately 5% recorded once. Concerning this clonotype: The antigen is not known.

The receptor's source is a woman between 50 and 59 years old with alopecia areata. Some clones in this sample may be carry-over from other donors' samples. The chain employs TRBV6-5 and TRBJ2-2, with D perhaps given as TRBD1 or TRBD2 (5 bases each). Sequencing used whole blood, obtained in connection with sensitization to the hapten diphenylcyclopropenone (DPC). CDR3 DNA: TGTGCTAGCGAGAGAACAGGAATTACCGGGGAGCTGTTTTTT. It is translated as CASERTGITGELFF.